This T cell receptor (beta chain) was identified in a study of Ad26.COV2.S vaccination and SARS-CoV-2 variants. As for the study in general: A COV1001 Ad26.COV2.S trial-arm participant provided the sample. Ad26.COV2.S shots went into the muscle once or twice, 56 days apart.

The CDR3 runs 15 residues. Germline CDR1 and CDR2: SGDLS and YYNGEE. Unmatched junction bases numbered 9, after V lost 4 bases and J lost 6 bases. Libraries were prepared by immunoSEQ multiplex PCR; TCRdb keeps only in-frame clonotypes and omits some of them. The table shows approximately 350,000 clones, with about four fifths occurring only once. The treatment denotes: over 15 received Ad26.COV2.S at low or high dose, single or two shots; several received placebo; per-sample allocation not given. Specimen acquisition occurred on day 63 following the initial vaccine or placebo injection. A Boston donor was an adult aged 18-55 years.

This material consisted of peripheral blood, taken in a trial of Ad26.COV2.S vaccine versus placebo. This clonotype originated in a person between 18 and 65 years old who received the Ad26.COV2.S COVID-19 vaccine or a placebo. The J gene is TRBJ2-2, the V gene TRBV9; 7 bases fit TRBD1. Here the CDR3 DNA reads TGTGCCAGCAGCCAACATCTGACAGGGTCCGGGGAGCTGTTTTTT. Translated: CASSQHLTGSGELFF.